These T cell receptor beta chains were read from a single sample in a study of blood T cell repertoires in COVID-19. The method was immunoSEQ multiplex PCR; TCRdb's version includes in-frame clones alone and lacks a portion of them. The data hold about 36,000 clones, with 90% observed a single time. The sequenced sample was peripheral blood. These receptor sequences come from a human donor in a cohort sampled during active COVID-19. Each CDR3 is given with its conserved first and last residue. D genes are given only for firm matches. Rows may omit the clone size; those that give it use once, few, many or a size class.

v_call	j_call	clone_size	d_call	cdr3_nt	cdr3_aa
TRBV5-1	TRBJ2-2	-	TRBD2	TGCGCCAGCAGCTTGGCGTCTGGCGGGAGGAACACCGGGGAGCTGTTTTTT	CASSLASGGRNTGELFF
TRBV10-1	TRBJ1-5	-	-	TGCGCCAGCAAACCTCTCCAGAGGCCCAATCAGCCCCAGCATTTT	CASKPLQRPNQPQHF
TRBV6-5	TRBJ1-6	few	TRBD1	TGTGCCAGCAGTTACGGACAGGGAAGGAATTCACCCCTCCACTTT	CASSYGQGRNSPLHF
TRBV9	TRBJ1-2	-	TRBD1	TGTGCCAGCAGCCCCAGACAGGGGGCCGTTGGCTACACCTTC	CASSPRQGAVGYTF
TRBV5-4	TRBJ2-7	-	TRBD2	TGTGCCAGCAGCTTGGGTTCCAGCGGGAGGGGCTACGAGCAGTACTTC	CASSLGSSGRGYEQYF
TRBV7-2	TRBJ2-7	-	-	TGTGCCAGCAGCTTAGCAGTCAGCTCCTACGAGCAGTACTTC	CASSLAVSSYEQYF
TRBV5-1	TRBJ1-5	-	-	TGCGCCAGCAGCGCGGACATCAATCAGCCCCAGCATTTT	CASSADINQPQHF
TRBV13	TRBJ1-1	-	TRBD1	TGTGCCAGCAGCCCGGGACAGTACCAGACTGAAGCTTTCTTT	CASSPGQYQTEAFF
TRBV19	TRBJ2-5	-	-	TGTGCCAGTAGTCCAGCGTACCAAGAGACCCAGTACTTC	CASSPAYQETQYF
TRBV15	TRBJ1-2	-	-	TGTGCCACCAGCAGAGCAGCTAACTATGGCTACACCTTC	CATSRAANYGYTF
TRBV19	TRBJ1-6	-	-	TGTGCCAGTCGGGACAATTTGGGTAATTCACCCCTCCACTTT	CASRDNLGNSPLHF
TRBV28	TRBJ2-5	-	TRBD1	TGTGCCAGCAGTTTGCCGGGACAGGGGGTTGAGACCCAGTACTTC	CASSLPGQGVETQYF
TRBV30	TRBJ1-5	-	-	TGTGCCTGGAGTGTACGGGGATCTAGCAATCAGCCCCAGCATTTT	CAWSVRGSSNQPQHF
TRBV11-3	TRBJ2-7	-	TRBD1	TGTGCCAGCAGCTTAGGGGGACAGGGTTACGAGCAGTACTTC	CASSLGGQGYEQYF
TRBV7-2	TRBJ2-2	-	-	TGTGCCAGCAGCCAGCAACAGGGCCTTAGTACCGGGGAGCTGTTTTTT	CASSQQQGLSTGELFF
TRBV29-1	TRBJ2-7	-	-	TGCAGCGCTGGACTCGGGTCCTACGAGCAGTACTTC	CSAGLGSYEQYF
TRBV12-5	TRBJ1-1	-	-	TGTGCTGTCCGGGACACGATGAACACTGAAGCTTTCTTT	CAVRDTMNTEAFF
TRBV7-8	TRBJ2-7	-	TRBD2	TGTGCCAGCAGATCGGGACTAGCGGGAGACGCCGAGCAGTACTTC	CASRSGLAGDAEQYF
TRBV28	TRBJ1-5	few	-	TGTGCCAGCAGCTCCCGACTGTACCAGATCCAGCATTTT	CASSSRLYQIQHF
TRBV6-6	TRBJ2-7	-	TRBD1	TGTGCCAGCAGTCCACTCCGGGACAGGGGGCGTGGAGAGCAGTACTTC	CASSPLRDRGRGEQYF
TRBV27	TRBJ2-1	-	TRBD1	TGTGCCAGCAGTGTGACAGGGGGTGCCGAGCAGTTCTTC	CASSVTGGAEQFF
TRBV5-4	TRBJ2-5	-	TRBD1	TGTGCCAGCAGCTTGGTGGGGACAGCGTGGGAGACCCAGTACTTC	CASSLVGTAWETQYF
TRBV9	TRBJ2-7	-	TRBD1	TGTGCCAGCAGCCTAAGGGCCGGGACAGGGGACGAGCAGTACTTC	CASSLRAGTGDEQYF
TRBV18	TRBJ1-5	-	-	TGTGCCAGCTCACCAGAGGGTCCCTTGTCGCGTCAGCCCCAGCATTTT	CASSPEGPLSRQPQHF
TRBV11-2	TRBJ2-7	-	TRBD2	TGTGCCAGCAGGCGCCCCGGGACTAGGGGATACGAGCAGTACTTC	CASRRPGTRGYEQYF
TRBV14	TRBJ2-3	-	-	TGTGCCAGCAGCCAGGACAGCCTTTCCTCGCAGTATTTT	CASSQDSLSSQYF
TRBV30	TRBJ2-3	-	TRBD2	TGTGCCTGGAGTGAAAGCGGGAGGTCAGATACGCAGTATTTT	CAWSESGRSDTQYF
TRBV7-9	TRBJ1-5	-	-	TGTGCCAGCAGCTTAGGGACGGGGGGAGGCAATCAGCCCCAGCATTTT	CASSLGTGGGNQPQHF
TRBV2	TRBJ2-7	-	-	TGTGCCAGCAGCGAAGAACAGGGATCTCTCCACGAGCAGTACTTC	CASSEEQGSLHEQYF
TRBV2	TRBJ2-7	-	-	TGTGCCATCGGGACTTCGAACTACGAGCAGTACTTC	CAIGTSNYEQYF
TRBV11-2	TRBJ1-1	-	TRBD1	TGTGCCAGCAGCCCCGGGACAGACAACACTGAAGCTTTCTTT	CASSPGTDNTEAFF
TRBV2	TRBJ2-7	-	TRBD2	TGTGCCAGCACCTTTAGCGGGATCGAGCAGTACTTC	CASTFSGIEQYF
TRBV11-2	TRBJ2-2	-	-	TGTGCCAGCACCCAAGGGGGACCCGGGGGGACCGGGGAGCTGTTTTTT	CASTQGGPGGTGELFF
TRBV7-9	TRBJ1-6	-	TRBD1	TGTGCCAGCAGCTTAGGGGGACAGGGTTATTCACCCCTCCACTTT	CASSLGGQGYSPLHF
TRBV5-1	TRBJ2-1	-	TRBD2	TGCGCCAGCAGCATGACTAGCGGGGTCCCCAGCAATGAGCAGTTCTTC	CASSMTSGVPSNEQFF
TRBV4-3	TRBJ2-7	-	-	TGCGCCAGCAGCCAAGATTCAGGGAACTCCTACGAGCAGTACTTC	CASSQDSGNSYEQYF
TRBV7-2	TRBJ2-1	once	TRBD2	TGTGCCAGCAGCTCCAGAACTAGCGCCCCCTACAATGAGCAGTTCTTC	CASSSRTSAPYNEQFF
TRBV6-5	TRBJ2-5	-	TRBD2	TGTGCCAGCCATCTAGCGGGAGGGTTTGGGGAGACCCAGTACTTC	CASHLAGGFGETQYF
TRBV19	TRBJ2-7	-	TRBD2	TGTGCCAGTAGGCTAGCGGCATCCTACGAGCAGTACTTC	CASRLAASYEQYF
TRBV7-9	TRBJ2-2	-	-	TGTGCCAGCAGCCCAACGGCCGGGGAGCTGTTTTTT	CASSPTAGELFF
TRBV14	TRBJ2-7	-	TRBD1	TGTGCCAGCAGCCGGGACAGGGTCGTCGGGCAGTACTTC	CASSRDRVVGQYF
TRBV7-2	TRBJ2-1	-	-	TGTGCCAGCAGCTTAGCGGCGGGCTTCGGTGAGCAGTTCTTC	CASSLAAGFGEQFF
TRBV4-1	TRBJ2-5	-	-	TGCGCCAGCAGCCAAGCCCCCCACAGCCAAGAGACCCAGTACTTC	CASSQAPHSQETQYF
TRBV7-2	TRBJ2-3	few	-	TGTGCCAGCAGCTCACCCCGGGGACTCGGTCTATCGCAGTATTTT	CASSSPRGLGLSQYF
TRBV4-2	TRBJ1-5	-	TRBD1	TGTGCCAGCAGCCAAGAGGGACAGGGTAGCAATCAGCCCCAGCATTTT	CASSQEGQGSNQPQHF
TRBV10-2	TRBJ2-2	once	TRBD2	TGCGCCAGCAGTGGACGCGGGGGGCTCGGGGAGCTGTTTTTT	CASSGRGGLGELFF
TRBV5-1	TRBJ2-7	-	TRBD2	TGCGCCAGCAGCTTGGCCTCGGGAGGCACCTACGAGCAGTACTTC	CASSLASGGTYEQYF
TRBV4-3	TRBJ1-2	-	-	TGCGCCAGCAGCCAAAGACCCTTCGGGGTAAGGGATGGCTACACCTTC	CASSQRPFGVRDGYTF